The 13 T cell receptor beta chains below come from one sample, sequenced in a study of CD8 T cells in Susac syndrome. RNA in amounts of roughly 0.45 to 1 ug was reverse transcribed with random hexamers. Each CDR3 protein is one row after TCRdb ran MiXCR on the immunoSEQ multiplex PCR reads. The table shows around 150,000 distinct CDR3 sequences, with 80% to 95% occurring only once. Sample: CD4+ T cells from PBMCs. Receptors originate from a human donor in good health.

The V call is TRBV12-3 or TRBV12-4, the J call TRBJ1-2; tentatively, D is TRBD1 (5 bases). Trimming left V 6 bases short and J 4 bases short, with 12 bases between. The CDR3 runs 13 residues. The CDR3: CASSPWGGYGYTF. In DNA, the CDR3 is TGTGCCAGCAGCCCTTGGGGGGGCTATGGCTACACCTTC.

The genes are TRBV23-1 and TRBJ1-2; D might be TRBD1 (6 bases). TRBV23-1 is an ORF, and what it does is uncertain. This CDR3 region has 14 residues. V lost 8 bases to trimming and J lost 3 bases, with 16 bases between them. In DNA, the CDR3 is TGCGCCAGCCGGCGGGGGGGCTGGGACTATGGCTACACCTTC. Protein product: CASRRGGWDYGYTF.

This chain joins TRBV5-1 and TRBJ2-6; 7 nucleotides line up with TRBD1. V was pared by 1 base and J by 4 bases, with 5 bases of the junction left unmatched. There are 16 residues in the CDR3. CDR1 and CDR2 from the germline V gene are SGHRS and YFSETQ. The CDR3 sequence is CASSLTGARGANVLTF. Written as DNA, the CDR3 is TGCGCCAGCAGCTTGACAGGGGCGCGGGGGGCCAACGTCCTGACTTTC. Together with reference TRBV5-1 and TRBJ2-6, the CDR3 gives the full variable domain: KAGVTQTPRYLIKTRGQQVTLSCSPISGHRSVSWYQQTPGQGLQFLFEYFSETQRNKGNFPGRFSGRQFSNSRSEMNVSTLELGDSALYLCASSLTGARGANVLTFGAGSRLTVL.

In its sample, this clonotype was seen once. The rearrangement links TRBV25-1 to TRBJ2-3; weak D call: TRBD1 (6 bases). Germline assignment: CDR1 MGHDK and CDR2 SYGVNS. V was pared by 5 bases and J by 1 base, with 16 bases between. This CDR3 has 16 amino acids. CDR3 in amino acids: CASSPYVGQGTDTQYF. The DNA for the CDR3 is TGTGCCAGCAGTCCTTACGTGGGACAAGGCACAGATACGCAGTATTTT.

The genes are TRBV28 and TRBJ1-6; TRBD1 is a possible D gene (6 bases). The ends were cut back, 5 bases at V and 14 bases at J, with 16 bases in the middle. Germline CDR1 reads MDHEN; CDR2 reads SYDVKM. This CDR3 comprises 13 residues. CDR3 amino acids: CASSPPGASALHF. Here the CDR3 DNA reads TGTGCCAGCAGTCCCCCGGGGGCTTCGGCCCTCCACTTT.

The chain couples TRBV3-1 to TRBJ1-6, with D unclear. Germline V gene data show CDR1 as LGHDT and CDR2 as YNNKEL (reference sequence). The CDR3 consists of 16 residues. V dropped 4 bases and J dropped 6 bases, with 16 bases sitting between them. In nucleotides, the CDR3 is TGTGCCAGCAGCCCGGTCCTGATCGCGGTTAATTCACCCCTCCACTTT. Amino acid sequence: CASSPVLIAVNSPLHF.

This clonotype was picked up one time. The rearrangement joins TRBV20-1 to TRBJ1-2; 9 nucleotides align to TRBD1. The CDR3 has 16 residues. Germline V gives CDR1 DFQATT, CDR2 SNEGSKA (reference sequence). V shed 6 bases and J 4 bases; nucleotides not matched to a gene: 15. The CDR3 sequence: CSALGGQGAPFYGYTF. The CDR3 DNA follows: TGCAGTGCCCTAGGGGGACAGGGAGCACCCTTCTATGGCTACACCTTC.

The V call is TRBV19, the J call TRBJ2-1; a possible D gene is TRBD1 (5 bases). Trimming removed 2 bases at V and 6 bases at J, with 5 bases between. The germline CDR1 and CDR2 sequences are LNHDA and SQIVND (reference sequence). The CDR3 is made up of 12 amino acids. The CDR3 here is CASSIQGNEQFF. As DNA, the CDR3 is TGTGCCAGTAGTATACAGGGCAATGAGCAGTTCTTC.

The chain carries TRBV3-1 and TRBJ1-4; D gene unclear. The germline V gene has CDR1 LGHDT and CDR2 YNNKEL (reference sequence). The CDR3 spans 13 residues. The V gene lost 2 bases and the J gene lost 5 bases, with 6 bases spanning the gap. CDR3: CASSQMTNEKLFF. The CDR3 coding sequence is TGTGCCAGCAGCCAAATGACCAATGAAAAACTGTTTTTT.

The chain carries TRBV4-1 and TRBJ2-2, with 15 bases that match TRBD2. CDR3 length equals 21 residues. The ends lost 2 bases at V and 1 base at J; junction bases unmatched: 11. Germline V gene data show CDR1 as MGHRA and CDR2 as YSYEKL. In DNA form, the CDR3 reads TGCGCCAGCAGCCAACTTGGACTAGCGGGGGGGACCTCCGGGAACACCGGGGAGCTGTTTTTT. Translation gives CASSQLGLAGGTSGNTGELFF.

The chain joins TRBV12-3 or TRBV12-4 to TRBJ2-7; the D is unclear. There are 12 residues in the CDR3. V shed 4 bases and J shed 4 bases, with 8 bases lying between them. CDR3: CASSWGMYEQYF. CDR3 bases: TGTGCCAGCAGTTGGGGTATGTACGAGCAGTACTTC.

The chain uses TRBV15 and TRBJ2-7; 9 bases match TRBD1. This CDR3 has 13 amino acids. J was trimmed by 5 bases and V by 4 bases; bases with no gene match: 3. CDR1 and CDR2 (germline): LNHNV, YYDKDF (reference sequence). Here the CDR3 DNA reads TGTGCCACCAGCAACCGGGACAGGGACGAGCAGTACTTC. This sequence encodes CATSNRDRDEQYF.

CDR3 amino acids: CASSPRDRSYGYTF. CDR3 nucleotide sequence: TGTGCCAGTAGTCCCCGGGACAGATCCTATGGCTACACCTTC. The chain carries TRBV19 and TRBJ1-2; 7 bases align to TRBD1. Germline values: CDR1 LNHDA, CDR2 SQIVND (reference sequence). The CDR3 has 14 amino acids. V lost 5 bases to trimming and J lost 4 bases; unmatched junction nucleotides: 7.